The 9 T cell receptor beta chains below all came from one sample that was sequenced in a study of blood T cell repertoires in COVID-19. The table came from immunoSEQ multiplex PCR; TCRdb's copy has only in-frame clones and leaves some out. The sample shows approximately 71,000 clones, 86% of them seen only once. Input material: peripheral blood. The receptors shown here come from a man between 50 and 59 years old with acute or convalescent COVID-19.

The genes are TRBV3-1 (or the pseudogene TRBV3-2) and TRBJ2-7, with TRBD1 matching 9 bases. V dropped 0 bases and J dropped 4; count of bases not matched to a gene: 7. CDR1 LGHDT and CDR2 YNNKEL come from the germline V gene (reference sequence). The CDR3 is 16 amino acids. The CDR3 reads CASSQDLRQGVYEQYF. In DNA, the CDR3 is TGTGCCAGCAGCCAAGATCTGAGACAGGGGGTGTACGAGCAGTACTTC.

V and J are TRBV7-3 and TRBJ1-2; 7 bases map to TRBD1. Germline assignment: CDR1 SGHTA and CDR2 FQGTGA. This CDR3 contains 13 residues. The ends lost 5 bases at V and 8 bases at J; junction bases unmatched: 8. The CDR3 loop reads CASSPTGVGGYTF. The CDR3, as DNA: TGTGCCAGCAGCCCCACAGGGGTAGGAGGCTACACCTTC.

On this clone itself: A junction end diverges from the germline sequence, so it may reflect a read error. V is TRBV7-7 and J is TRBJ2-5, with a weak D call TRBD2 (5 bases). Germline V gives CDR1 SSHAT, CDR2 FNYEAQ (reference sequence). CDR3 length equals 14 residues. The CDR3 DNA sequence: TGTGCTAGCAGCTTAATCCGGGGTTGGGAGACCCAGTACTTC. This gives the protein CASSLIRGWETQYF.

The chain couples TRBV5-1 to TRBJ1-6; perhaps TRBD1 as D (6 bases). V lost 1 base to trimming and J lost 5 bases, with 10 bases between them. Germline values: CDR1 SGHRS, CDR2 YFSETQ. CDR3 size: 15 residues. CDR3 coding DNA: TGCGCCAGCAGCTTGTCTGGACAGAATAATTCACCCCTCCACTTT. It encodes CASSLSGQNNSPLHF.

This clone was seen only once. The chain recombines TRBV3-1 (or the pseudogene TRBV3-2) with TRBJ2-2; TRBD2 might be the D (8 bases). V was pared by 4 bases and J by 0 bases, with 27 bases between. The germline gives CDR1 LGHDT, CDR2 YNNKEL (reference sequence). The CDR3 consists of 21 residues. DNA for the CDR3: TGTGCCAGCAGCCGCCGGCTACCGGGACAGTGGACTAGCACGAACACCGGGGAGCTGTTTTTT. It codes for CASSRRLPGQWTSTNTGELFF.

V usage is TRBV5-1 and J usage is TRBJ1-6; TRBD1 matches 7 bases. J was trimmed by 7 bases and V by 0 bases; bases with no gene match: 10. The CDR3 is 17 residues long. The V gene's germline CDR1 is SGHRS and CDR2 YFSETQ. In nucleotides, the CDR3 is TGCGCCAGCAGCTTGGATTCGCTGAACAGGGGAAATTCACCCCTCCACTTT. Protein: CASSLDSLNRGNSPLHF.

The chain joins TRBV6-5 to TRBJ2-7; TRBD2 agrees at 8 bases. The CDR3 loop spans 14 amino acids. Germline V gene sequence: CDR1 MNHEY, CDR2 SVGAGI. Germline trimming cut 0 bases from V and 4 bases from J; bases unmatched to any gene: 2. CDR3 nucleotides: TGTGCCAGCAGTTACTCGACGGGAGGGTACGAGCAGTACTTC. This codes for CASSYSTGGYEQYF.

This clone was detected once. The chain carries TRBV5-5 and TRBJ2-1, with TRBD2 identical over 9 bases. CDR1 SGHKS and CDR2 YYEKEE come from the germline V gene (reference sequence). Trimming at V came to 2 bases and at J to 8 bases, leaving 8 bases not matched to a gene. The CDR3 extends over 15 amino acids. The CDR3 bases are TGTGCCAGCAGCTTAAGGCGGGAGGGGGTATATGAGCAGTTCTTC. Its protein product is CASSLRREGVYEQFF.

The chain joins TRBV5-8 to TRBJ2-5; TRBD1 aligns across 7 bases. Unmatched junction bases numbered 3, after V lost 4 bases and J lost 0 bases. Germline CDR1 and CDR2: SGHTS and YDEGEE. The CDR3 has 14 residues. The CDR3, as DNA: TGTGCCAGCAGCCCCGGGACAGACCAAGAGACCCAGTACTTC. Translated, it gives CASSPGTDQETQYF.